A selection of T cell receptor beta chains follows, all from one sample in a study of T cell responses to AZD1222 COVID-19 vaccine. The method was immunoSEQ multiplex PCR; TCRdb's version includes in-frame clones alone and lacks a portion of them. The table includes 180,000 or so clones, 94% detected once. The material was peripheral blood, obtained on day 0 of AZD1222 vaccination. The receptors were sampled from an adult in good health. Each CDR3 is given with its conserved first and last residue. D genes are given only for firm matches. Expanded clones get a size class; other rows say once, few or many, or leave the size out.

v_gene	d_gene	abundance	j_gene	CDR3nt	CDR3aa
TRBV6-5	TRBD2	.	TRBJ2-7	TGTGCCAGCAGTTACTCGGGCTTAGCGGGAGCGTACGAGCAGTACTTC	CASSYSGLAGAYEQYF
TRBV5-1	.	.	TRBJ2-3	TGCGCCAGCAGCTTGGACTGGGTCACAGATACGCAGTATTTT	CASSLDWVTDTQYF
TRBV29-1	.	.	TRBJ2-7	TGCAGCTCCTTAGGATCCGGAGAGAACGAGCAGTACTTC	CSSLGSGENEQYF
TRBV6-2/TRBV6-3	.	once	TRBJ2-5	TGTGCCAGCAGTCCCTCCGGCCCCCGTGAGACCCAGTACTTC	CASSPSGPRETQYF
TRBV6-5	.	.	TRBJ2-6	TGTGCCAGCAGCCGTTTCCTTCTGGCGGCCAACGTCCTGACTTTC	CASSRFLLAANVLTF
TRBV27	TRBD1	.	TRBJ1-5	TGTGCCAGCAGTTACAGGGGCGGCAATCAGCCCCAGCATTTT	CASSYRGGNQPQHF
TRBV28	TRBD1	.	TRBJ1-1	TGTGCCAGCAGCCCGAGACAGGGACTGAACACTGAAGCTTTCTTT	CASSPRQGLNTEAFF
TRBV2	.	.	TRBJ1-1	TGTGCCAGCAGTGAAGATGAGGGGATGAACACTGAAGCTTTCTTT	CASSEDEGMNTEAFF
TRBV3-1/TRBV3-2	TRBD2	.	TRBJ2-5	TGTGCCAGCAGGGTAGCGGGAGGAGAGACCCAGTACTTC	CASRVAGGETQYF
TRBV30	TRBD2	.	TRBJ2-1	TGTGCCTGGAAGGACGGGAGGGCCCCTCGAAGGGACTACAATGAGCAGTTCTTC	CAWKDGRAPRRDYNEQFF
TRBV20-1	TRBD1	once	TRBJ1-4	TGCAGTGCCAGGGGGGGGGAACTGTTTTTT	CSARGGELFF
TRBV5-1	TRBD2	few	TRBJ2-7	TGCGCCAGCAGCTTGGCTCTAGCGGGAGGTGATGAGCAGTACTTC	CASSLALAGGDEQYF
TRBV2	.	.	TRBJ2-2	TGTGCCAGCAGCAAAGACTTAGGTACCGGGGAGCTGTTTTTT	CASSKDLGTGELFF
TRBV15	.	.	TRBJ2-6	TGTGCCACCAGTCTCAGGGTCCCTGGGGCCAACGTCCTGACTTTC	CATSLRVPGANVLTF
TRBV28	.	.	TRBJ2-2	TGTGCCAGCAGCAGATCTAGCGGGGAGCTGTTTTTT	CASSRSSGELFF
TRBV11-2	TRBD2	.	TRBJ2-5	TGTGCCAGCAGCTTACGAATAGCGGGGTTTCAAGAGACCCAGTACTTC	CASSLRIAGFQETQYF
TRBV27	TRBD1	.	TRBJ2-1	TGTGCCAGCAGATCATTCTACCGGGACAGGGTGTCTTCAGGGTCCTACAATGAGCAGTTCTTC	CASRSFYRDRVSSGSYNEQFF
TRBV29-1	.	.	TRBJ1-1	TGCAGCGTTGCTAAGGGGCCGGACACTGAAGCTTTCTTT	CSVAKGPDTEAFF
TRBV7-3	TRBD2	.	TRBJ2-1	TGTGCCAGCAGCTCGACTAGCGGGAGACACAATGAGCAGTTCTTC	CASSSTSGRHNEQFF
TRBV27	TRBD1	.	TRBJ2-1	TGTGCCAGCAGTTTGGGTGGGACAGGGCGCTTCAATGAGCAGTTCTTC	CASSLGGTGRFNEQFF
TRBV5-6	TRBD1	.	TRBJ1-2	TGTGCCAGCAGCTTGGGGCCGGGACAGAACTATGGCTACACCTTC	CASSLGPGQNYGYTF
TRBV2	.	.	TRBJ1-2	TGTGCCGGCCGGGACACCCTATTCTATGGCTACACCTTC	CAGRDTLFYGYTF
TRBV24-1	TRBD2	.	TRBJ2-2	TGTGCCACCAGCCCCACTAGCGGGGACACCGGGGAGCTGTTTTTT	CATSPTSGDTGELFF
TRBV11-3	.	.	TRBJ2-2	TGTGCCAGCAGCTTAGCCGGACTACCCCACACCGGGGAGCTGTTTTTT	CASSLAGLPHTGELFF
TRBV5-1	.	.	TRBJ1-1	TGCGCCAGCAGCCCTTTTGACGCTCCAAACACTGAAGCTTTCTTT	CASSPFDAPNTEAFF
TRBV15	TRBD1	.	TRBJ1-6	TGTGCCACCCGCCGGACAGGGCAAAATTCACCCCTCCACTTT	CATRRTGQNSPLHF
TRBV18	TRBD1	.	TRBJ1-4	TGTGCCAGCTCACCGGGACAGTCGGAGAGGGAACTGTTTTTT	CASSPGQSERELFF
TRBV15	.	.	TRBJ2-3	TGTGCCACCAGCAGAGGGGAGTGGGGCACAGATACGCAGTATTTT	CATSRGEWGTDTQYF
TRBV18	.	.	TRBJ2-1	TGTGCCAGCTCACAGGGGTACAATGAGCAGTTCTTC	CASSQGYNEQFF
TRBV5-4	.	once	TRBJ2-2	TGTGCCAGCAGCTTGGTAGCGACGAACACCGGGGAGCTGTTTTTT	CASSLVATNTGELFF
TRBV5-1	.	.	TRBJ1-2	TGCGCCAGCTCTATGGGAACGACGGCAGGGGGCTACACCTTC	CASSMGTTAGGYTF
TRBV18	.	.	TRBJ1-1	TGTGCCAGCTCACTCGTTGCCGGGGGCAGATCTGAAGCTTTCTTT	CASSLVAGGRSEAFF
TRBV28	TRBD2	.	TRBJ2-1	TGTGCCAGCAGTCCACAGAGCGGGAGTCGGTACAATGAGCAGTTCTTC	CASSPQSGSRYNEQFF
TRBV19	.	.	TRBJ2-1	TGTGCCAGTAGTGCAGGACTCAGATCCTACAATGAGCAGTTCTTC	CASSAGLRSYNEQFF
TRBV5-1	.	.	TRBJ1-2	TGCGCCAGCAGCTTGGAGAGGGGCGGCGGCTACACCTTC	CASSLERGGGYTF
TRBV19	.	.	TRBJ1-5	TGTGCCAGTAGTATAAAAGAAGGGCAGCCCCAGCATTTT	CASSIKEGQPQHF
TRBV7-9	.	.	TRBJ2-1	TGTGCCAGCAGCTACGCCAATGAGCAGTTCTTC	CASSYANEQFF
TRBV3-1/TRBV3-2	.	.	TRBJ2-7	TGTGCCAGCAGCCGGACAGATAGTACACAGCAGTACTTC	CASSRTDSTQQYF
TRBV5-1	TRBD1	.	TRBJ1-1	TGCGCCAGCAGCTCAGCCGGGACAGGGGGCACTGAAGCTTTCTTT	CASSSAGTGGTEAFF
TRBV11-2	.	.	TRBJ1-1	TGTGCCAGCAGCTTCACGGGAACTGAAGCTTTCTTT	CASSFTGTEAFF
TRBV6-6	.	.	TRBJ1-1	TGTGCCAGCAGTCACACCGGACGTATCTTTAGGAGGAACACTGAAGCTTTCTTT	CASSHTGRIFRRNTEAFF
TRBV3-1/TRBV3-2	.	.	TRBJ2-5	TGTGCCAGCAGCCAACAACAGGGCCGGGTGACCCAGTACTTC	CASSQQQGRVTQYF
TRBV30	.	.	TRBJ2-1	TGTGCCCGGGACCGATCTGAGGGTGAGCAGTTCTTC	CARDRSEGEQFF
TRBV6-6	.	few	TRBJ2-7	TGTGCCACCGGAGACAGCTACGAGCAGTACTTC	CATGDSYEQYF
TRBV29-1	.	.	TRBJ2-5	TGCAGCGCCTTAGAAACAGATGGGACCCAGTACTTC	CSALETDGTQYF
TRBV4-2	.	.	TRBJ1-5	TGTGCCAGCAGCCAAGATGGACAGTCCGGGCGGCCCCAGCATTTT	CASSQDGQSGRPQHF
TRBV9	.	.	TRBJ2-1	TGTGCCAGCAGCGTGAGAGGCCAGGGGCACGAGCAGTTCTTC	CASSVRGQGHEQFF
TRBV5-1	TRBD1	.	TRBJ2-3	TGCGCCAGCAGCCTTGGGACAGGGATGGATACGCAGTATTTT	CASSLGTGMDTQYF
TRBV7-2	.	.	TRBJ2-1	TGTGCCAGCAGCGTAGCTAGCTCCTACAATGAGCAGTTCTTC	CASSVASSYNEQFF
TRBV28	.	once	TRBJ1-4	TGTGCCAGCAGTACGCAGACAGGTCTCAATGAAAAACTGTTTTTT	CASSTQTGLNEKLFF
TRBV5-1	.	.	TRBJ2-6	TGCGCCAGCAGCGGTAAGGGGCTTAGCTCTGGGGCCAACGTCCTGACTTTC	CASSGKGLSSGANVLTF
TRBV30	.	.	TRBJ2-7	TGTGCCTGGAGAATACCGGGAGAATCCTACGAGCAGTACTTC	CAWRIPGESYEQYF